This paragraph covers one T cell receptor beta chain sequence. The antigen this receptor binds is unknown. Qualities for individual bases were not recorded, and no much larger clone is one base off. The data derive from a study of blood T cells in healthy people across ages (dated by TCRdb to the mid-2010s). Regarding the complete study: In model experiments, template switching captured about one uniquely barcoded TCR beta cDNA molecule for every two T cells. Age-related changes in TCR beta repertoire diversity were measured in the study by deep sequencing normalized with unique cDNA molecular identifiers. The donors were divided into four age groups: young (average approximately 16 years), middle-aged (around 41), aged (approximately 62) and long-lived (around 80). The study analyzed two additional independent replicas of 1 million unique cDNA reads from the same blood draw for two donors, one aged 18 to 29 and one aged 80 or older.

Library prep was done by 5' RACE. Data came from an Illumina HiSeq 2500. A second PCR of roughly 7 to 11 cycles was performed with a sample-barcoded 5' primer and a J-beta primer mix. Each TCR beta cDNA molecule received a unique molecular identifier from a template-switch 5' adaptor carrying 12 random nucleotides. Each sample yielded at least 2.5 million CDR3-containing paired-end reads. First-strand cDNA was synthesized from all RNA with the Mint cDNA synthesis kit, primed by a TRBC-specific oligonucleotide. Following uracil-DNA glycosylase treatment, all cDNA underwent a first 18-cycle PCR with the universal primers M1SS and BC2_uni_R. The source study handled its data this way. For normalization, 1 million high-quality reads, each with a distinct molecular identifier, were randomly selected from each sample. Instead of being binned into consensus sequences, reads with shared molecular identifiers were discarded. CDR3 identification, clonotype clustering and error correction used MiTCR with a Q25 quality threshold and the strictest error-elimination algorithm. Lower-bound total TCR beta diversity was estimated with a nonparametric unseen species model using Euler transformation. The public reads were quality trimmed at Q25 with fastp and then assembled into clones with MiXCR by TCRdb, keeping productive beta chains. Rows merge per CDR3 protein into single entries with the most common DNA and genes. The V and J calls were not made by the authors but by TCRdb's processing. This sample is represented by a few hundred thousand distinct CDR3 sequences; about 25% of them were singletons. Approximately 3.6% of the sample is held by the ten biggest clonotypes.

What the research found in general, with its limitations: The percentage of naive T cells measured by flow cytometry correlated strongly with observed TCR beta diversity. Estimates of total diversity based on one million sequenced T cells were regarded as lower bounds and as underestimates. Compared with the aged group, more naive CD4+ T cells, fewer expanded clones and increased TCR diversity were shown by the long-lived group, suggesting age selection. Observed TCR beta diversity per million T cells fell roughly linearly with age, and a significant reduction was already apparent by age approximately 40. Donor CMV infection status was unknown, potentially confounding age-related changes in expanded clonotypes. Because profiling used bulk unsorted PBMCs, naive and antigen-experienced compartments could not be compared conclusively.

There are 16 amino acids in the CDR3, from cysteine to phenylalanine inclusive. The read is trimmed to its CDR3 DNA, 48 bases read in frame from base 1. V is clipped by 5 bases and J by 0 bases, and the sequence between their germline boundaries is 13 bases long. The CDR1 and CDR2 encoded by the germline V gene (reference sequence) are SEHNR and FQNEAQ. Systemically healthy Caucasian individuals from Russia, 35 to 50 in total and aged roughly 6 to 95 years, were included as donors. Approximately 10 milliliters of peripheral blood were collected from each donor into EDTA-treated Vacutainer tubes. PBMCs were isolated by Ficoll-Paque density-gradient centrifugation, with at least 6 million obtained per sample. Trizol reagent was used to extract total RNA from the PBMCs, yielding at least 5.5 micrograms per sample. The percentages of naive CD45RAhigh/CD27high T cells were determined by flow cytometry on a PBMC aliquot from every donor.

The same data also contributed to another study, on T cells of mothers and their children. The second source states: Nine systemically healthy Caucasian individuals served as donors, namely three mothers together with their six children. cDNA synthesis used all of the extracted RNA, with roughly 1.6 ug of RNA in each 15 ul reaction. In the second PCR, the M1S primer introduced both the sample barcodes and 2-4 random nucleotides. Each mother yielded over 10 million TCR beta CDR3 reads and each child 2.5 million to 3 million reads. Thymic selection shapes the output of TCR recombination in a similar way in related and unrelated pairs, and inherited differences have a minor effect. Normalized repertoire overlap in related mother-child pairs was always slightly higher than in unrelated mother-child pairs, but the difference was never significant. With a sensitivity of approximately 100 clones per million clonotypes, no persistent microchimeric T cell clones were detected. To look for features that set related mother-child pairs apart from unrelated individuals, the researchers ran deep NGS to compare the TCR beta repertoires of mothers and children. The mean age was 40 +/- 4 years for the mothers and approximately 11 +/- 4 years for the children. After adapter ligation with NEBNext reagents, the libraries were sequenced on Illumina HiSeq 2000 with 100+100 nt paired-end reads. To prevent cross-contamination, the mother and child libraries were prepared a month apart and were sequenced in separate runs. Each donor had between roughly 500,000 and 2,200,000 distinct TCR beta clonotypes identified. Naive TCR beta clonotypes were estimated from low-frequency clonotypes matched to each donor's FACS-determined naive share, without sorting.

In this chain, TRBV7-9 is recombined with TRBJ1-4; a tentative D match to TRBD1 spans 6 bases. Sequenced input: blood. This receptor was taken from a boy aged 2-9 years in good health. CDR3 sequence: CASSPGGGATNEKLFF. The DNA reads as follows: TGTGCCAGCAGCCCAGGAGGGGGAGCAACTAATGAAAAACTGTTTTTT. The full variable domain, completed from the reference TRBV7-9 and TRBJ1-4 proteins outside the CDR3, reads DTGVSQNPRHKITKRGQNVTFRCDPISEHNRLYWYRQTLGQGPEFLTYFQNEAQLEKSRLLSDRFSAERPKGSFSTLEIQRTEQGDSAMYLCASSPGGGATNEKLFFGSGTQLSVL.